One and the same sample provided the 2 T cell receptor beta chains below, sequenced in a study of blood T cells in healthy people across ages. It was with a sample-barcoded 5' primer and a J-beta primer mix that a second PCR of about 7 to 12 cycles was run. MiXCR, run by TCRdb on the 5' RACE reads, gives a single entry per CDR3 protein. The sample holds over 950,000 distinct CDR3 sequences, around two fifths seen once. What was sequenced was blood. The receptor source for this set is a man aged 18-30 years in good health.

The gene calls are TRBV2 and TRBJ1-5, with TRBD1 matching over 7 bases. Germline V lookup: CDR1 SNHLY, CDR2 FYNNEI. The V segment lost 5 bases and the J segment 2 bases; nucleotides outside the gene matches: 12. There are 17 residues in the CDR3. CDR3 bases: TGTGCCAGCAGTCGGGTAGGGGGCGACCCTGGCAATCAGCCCCAGCATTTT. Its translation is CASSRVGGDPGNQPQHF.

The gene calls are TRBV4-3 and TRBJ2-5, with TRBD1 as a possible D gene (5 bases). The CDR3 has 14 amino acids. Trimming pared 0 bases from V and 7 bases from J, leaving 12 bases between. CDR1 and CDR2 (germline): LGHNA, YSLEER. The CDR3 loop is CASSQDRVEGTQYF. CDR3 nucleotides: TGCGCCAGCAGCCAAGACAGGGTTGAAGGGACCCAGTACTTC.